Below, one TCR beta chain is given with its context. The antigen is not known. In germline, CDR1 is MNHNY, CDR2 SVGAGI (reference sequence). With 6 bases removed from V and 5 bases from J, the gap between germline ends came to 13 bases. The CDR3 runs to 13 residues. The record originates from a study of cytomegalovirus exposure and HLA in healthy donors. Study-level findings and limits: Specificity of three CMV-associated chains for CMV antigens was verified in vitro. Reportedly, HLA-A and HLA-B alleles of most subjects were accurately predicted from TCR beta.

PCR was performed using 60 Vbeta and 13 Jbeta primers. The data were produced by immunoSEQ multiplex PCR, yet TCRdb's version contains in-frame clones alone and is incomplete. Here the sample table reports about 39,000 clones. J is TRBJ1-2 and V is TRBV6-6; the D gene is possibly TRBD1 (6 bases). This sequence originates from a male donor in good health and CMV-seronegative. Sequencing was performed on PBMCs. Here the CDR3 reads CASSHGGAYGYTF. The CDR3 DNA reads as TGTGCCAGCAGCCACGGGGGGGCGTATGGCTACACCTTC.